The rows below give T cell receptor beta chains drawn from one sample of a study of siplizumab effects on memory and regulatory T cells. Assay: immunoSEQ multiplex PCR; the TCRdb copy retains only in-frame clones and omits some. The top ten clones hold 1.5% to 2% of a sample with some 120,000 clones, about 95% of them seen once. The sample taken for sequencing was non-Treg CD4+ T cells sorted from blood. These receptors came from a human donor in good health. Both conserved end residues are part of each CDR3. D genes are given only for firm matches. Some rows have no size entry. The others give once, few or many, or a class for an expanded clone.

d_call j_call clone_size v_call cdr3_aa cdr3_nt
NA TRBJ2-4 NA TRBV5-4 CASSGETGYIQYF TGTGCCAGCAGCGGCGAGACAGGATACATTCAGTACTTC
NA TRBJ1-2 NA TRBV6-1 CASSDGWSGAYGYTF TGTGCCAGCAGTGACGGGTGGTCAGGGGCCTATGGCTACACCTTC
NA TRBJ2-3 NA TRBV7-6 CASSLARSGTDTQYF TGTGCCAGCAGCTTAGCAAGGTCGGGCACAGATACGCAGTATTTT
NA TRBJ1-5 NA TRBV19 CASSIAGMGQPQHF TGTGCCAGTAGTATAGCAGGGATGGGTCAGCCCCAGCATTTT
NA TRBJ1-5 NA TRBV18 CASSPPGSPTNQPQHF TGTGCCAGCTCACCACCGGGCAGTCCCACCAATCAGCCCCAGCATTTT
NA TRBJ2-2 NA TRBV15 CATSRELRGSNTGELFF TGTGCCACCAGCAGAGAGCTCCGGGGCTCGAACACCGGGGAGCTGTTTTTT
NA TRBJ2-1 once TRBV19 CASSIDAATYNEQFF TGTGCCAGTAGTATAGATGCGGCAACCTACAATGAGCAGTTCTTC
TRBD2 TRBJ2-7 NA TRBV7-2 CASSPTSGAYEQYF TGTGCCAGCAGCCCCACTAGCGGGGCATACGAGCAGTACTTC
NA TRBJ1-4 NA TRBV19 CASTSRDYATNEKLFF TGTGCCAGTACCTCCAGGGATTATGCAACTAATGAAAAACTGTTTTTT
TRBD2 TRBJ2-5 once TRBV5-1 CASKGGTSGGSQETQYF TGCGCCTCCAAGGGTGGGACTAGCGGGGGGTCACAAGAGACCCAGTACTTC
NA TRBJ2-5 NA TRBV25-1 CASSERQPQETQYF TGTGCCAGCAGTGAAAGACAGCCACAAGAGACCCAGTACTTC
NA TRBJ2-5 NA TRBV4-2 CASSQSTGGPSETQYF TGTGCCAGCAGCCAGTCCACGGGGGGCCCTAGTGAGACCCAGTACTTC
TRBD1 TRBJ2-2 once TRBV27 CASSPGQGAGELFF TGTGCCAGCTCACCGGGACAGGGGGCCGGGGAGCTGTTTTTT
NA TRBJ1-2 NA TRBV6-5 CASSYSYETLYYTF TGCGCCAGCAGTTACTCGTATGAAACCTTGTACTACACCTTC
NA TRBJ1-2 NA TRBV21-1 CASNRQGADYGYTF TGTGCCAGCAACCGACAGGGAGCGGACTATGGCTACACCTTC
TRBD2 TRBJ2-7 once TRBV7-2 CASSSRLAGGEQYF TGTGCCAGCAGCTCTCGACTAGCGGGGGGCGAGCAGTACTTC
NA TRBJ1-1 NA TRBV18 CASSPRESEAFF TGTGCCAGCTCACCCAGGGAGAGTGAAGCTTTCTTT
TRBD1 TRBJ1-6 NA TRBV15 CATSREEGANSPLHF TGTGCCACCAGCAGAGAAGAGGGGGCAAATTCACCCCTCCACTTT
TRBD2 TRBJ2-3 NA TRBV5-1 CASTHTSAGDVSLPDTQYF TGCGCCAGCACCCACACCTCAGCGGGAGACGTCTCTCTCCCGGATACGCAGTATTTT
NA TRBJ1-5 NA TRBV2 CASTRDNYSNQPQHF TGTGCCAGCACCAGGGATAATTATAGCAATCAGCCCCAGCATTTT
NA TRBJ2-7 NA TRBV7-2 CASSDAQASEQYF TGTGCCAGCAGCGACGCCCAAGCGAGCGAGCAGTACTTC
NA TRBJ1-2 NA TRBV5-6 CASSVGAGGPIF TGTGCCAGCAGCGTGGGGGCCGGTGGTCCGATCTTC
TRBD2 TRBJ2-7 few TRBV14 CASSHGGRALYEQYF TGTGCCAGCAGCCACGGCGGGAGGGCCCTCTACGAGCAGTACTTC
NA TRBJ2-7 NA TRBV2 CASSGGGGKYEQYF TGTGCCAGCAGTGGTGGAGGGGGCAAGTACGAGCAGTACTTC
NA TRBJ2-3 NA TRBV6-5 CASSHQSASIDTQYF TGTGCCAGCAGTCATCAGTCGGCTAGCATAGATACGCAGTATTTT
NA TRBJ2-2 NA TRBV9 CASSGESNTGELFF TGTGCCAGCAGCGGGGAGTCGAACACCGGGGAGCTGTTTTTT
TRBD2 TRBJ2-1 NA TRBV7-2 CASSGRTSGGRQQFF TGTGCCAGCAGCGGGCGAACTAGCGGAGGCAGACAGCAGTTCTTC
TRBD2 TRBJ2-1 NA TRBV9 CASQAGWGNEQFF TGTGCCAGTCAAGCGGGATGGGGAAATGAGCAGTTCTTC
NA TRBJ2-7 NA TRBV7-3 CASSPRDPYEQYF TGTGCCAGCAGCCCCAGGGACCCCTACGAGCAGTACTTC
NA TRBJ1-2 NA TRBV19 CAVARAGNYGYTF TGTGCCGTAGCACGGGCAGGGAACTATGGCTACACCTTC
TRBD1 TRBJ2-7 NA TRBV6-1 CASNYSPDREQQYF TGTGCCAGCAACTATTCCCCAGACAGGGAGCAGCAGTACTTC
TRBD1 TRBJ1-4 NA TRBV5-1 CASSWTKDRVGEKLFF TGCGCCAGCAGTTGGACCAAGGACAGGGTCGGAGAAAAACTGTTTTTT
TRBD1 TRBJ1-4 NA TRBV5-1 CASSLVGTAATNEKLFF TGCGCCAGCAGCTTGGTAGGGACAGCCGCAACTAATGAAAAACTGTTTTTT
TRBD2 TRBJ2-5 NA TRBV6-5 CASRLAGGQETQYF TGTGCCAGCAGGCTAGCGGGAGGGCAAGAGACCCAGTACTTC
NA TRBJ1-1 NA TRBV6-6 CASSYSEGEAFF TGTGCCAGCAGTTACTCGGAGGGGGAAGCTTTCTTT
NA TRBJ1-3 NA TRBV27 CASSPGAYGNTIYF TGTGCCAGCAGTCCCGGGGCTTACGGAAACACCATATATTTT
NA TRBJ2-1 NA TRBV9 CASSVGMGARLNNEQFF TGTGCCAGCAGCGTAGGAATGGGGGCCCGGCTAAACAATGAGCAGTTCTTC